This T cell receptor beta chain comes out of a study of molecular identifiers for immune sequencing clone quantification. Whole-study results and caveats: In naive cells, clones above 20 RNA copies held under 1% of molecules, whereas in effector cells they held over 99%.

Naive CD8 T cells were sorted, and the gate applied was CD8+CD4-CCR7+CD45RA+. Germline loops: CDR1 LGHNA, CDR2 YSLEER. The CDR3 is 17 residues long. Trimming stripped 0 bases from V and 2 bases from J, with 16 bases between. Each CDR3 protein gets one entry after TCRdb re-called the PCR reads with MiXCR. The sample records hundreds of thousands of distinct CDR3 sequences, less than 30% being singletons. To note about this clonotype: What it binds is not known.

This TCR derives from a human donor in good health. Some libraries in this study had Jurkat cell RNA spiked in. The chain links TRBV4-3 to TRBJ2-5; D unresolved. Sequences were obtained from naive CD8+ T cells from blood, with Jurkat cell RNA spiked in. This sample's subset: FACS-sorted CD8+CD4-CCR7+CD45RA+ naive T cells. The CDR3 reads CASSQDRSVARQETQYF. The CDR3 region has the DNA TGCGCCAGCAGCCAAGACAGATCCGTGGCTAGACAAGAGACCCAGTACTTC.